Given below is one T cell receptor beta chain in context. The table came from immunoSEQ multiplex PCR; TCRdb's copy has only in-frame clones and leaves some out. There are some 150,000 clones in the sample; about 91% occur only once, and over 0.8% lies in the top ten. The sample originates from a study of blood T cell repertoires in COVID-19. Looking at the study overall: T cells, B-cell-depleted T cells, or PBMCs provided the cDNA or gDNA that served as material.

The CDR3 covers 15 residues. CDR1 and CDR2 (germline): SEHNR, FQNEAQ (reference sequence). The V gene end was trimmed by 5 bases and the J gene end by 10 bases; junction bases not matched to a gene: 11. This sequence joins TRBV7-9 and TRBJ2-1; TRBD1 matches at 10 bases. The source material was peripheral blood. The clonotype originates from a woman in her forties or fifties with acute or convalescent COVID-19. The CDR3: CASSVPGQGIWEQFF. The CDR3 DNA reads TGTGCCAGCAGCGTCCCGGGACAGGGGATTTGGGAGCAGTTCTTC.